This TCR beta chain derives from a study of blood T cell repertoires in COVID-19. Cohorts were based on clinical histories the participants reported. TCRdb's table, derived via immunoSEQ multiplex PCR, lists solely in-frame clones and lacks some. This sample yields some 350,000 clones, of which 75% to 90% are seen a single time; less than 1.2% belongs to the top ten. This clone was observed a handful of times. The CDR3 sequence is 21 residues long. The germline CDR1 and CDR2 sequences are MDHEN and SYDVKM. Trimming took 5 bases from V and 5 from J; bases not matched to a gene: 28. The gene calls are TRBV28 and TRBJ2-3; TRBD2 agrees at 7 bases. This TCR came from a man aged 18 to 35 who had recovered from COVID-19. Material for sequencing was PBMCs or T cells enriched from blood (not recorded which). The DNA of the CDR3 is TGTGCCAGCAGTCCGTCACCTAGCGGTTTAAGGTTTTTAGGGAGGGAAGATACGCAGTATTTT. This translates into CASSPSPSGLRFLGREDTQYF.